This T cell receptor (beta chain) was captured by sequencing in a study of CD4+ T cells in melanoma. Per the germline V gene, CDR1 is MNHEY and CDR2 is SVGAGI. This CDR3 is 12 amino acids long. With 6 bases removed from V and 3 bases from J, the gap between germline ends came to 6 bases. Generated by immunoSEQ multiplex PCR, the TCRdb table keeps only in-frame clones and is missing some. This sample has 10,000 to 12,000 clones; approximately 72% occur once, and the top ten carry roughly 9.6%. Remarks on this clone: Its target is not known.

Study-wide results and caveats: Neoantigen-specific CD4+ T cells in melanoma reportedly had diverse differentiation states. CD8+ T cell, macrophage and B cell function reportedly correlated with neoantigen-specific CD4+ T cells.

The specimen was cells from a culture (not recorded whether cultured in vitro). The chain links TRBV6-5 to TRBJ1-3, with unresolved D. The source is a human donor with melanoma. This CDR3 reads CASSPLGNTIYF. The CDR3 coding sequence is TGTGCCAGCAGCCCCCTTGGAAACACCATATATTTT.